A single sample gave rise to the 23 T cell receptor beta chains below, sequenced in a study of immune cell composition in non-small cell lung cancer. TCRdb keeps only in-frame clones here, not all; method: immunoSEQ multiplex PCR. This table holds 6,000 to 8,500 clones, 67% found once. Normal lung was taken at the farthest possible site, at least 3 cm from tumour. Material for sequencing was non-adjacent lung tissue. The receptors come from a human donor with non-small cell lung cancer.

This clone was observed a single time. V is TRBV7-2 and J is TRBJ2-7; 9 bases align to TRBD1. Germline V gene lookup returns CDR1 SGHTA and CDR2 FQGNSA. This CDR3 has 13 amino acids. J was trimmed by 3 bases and V by 5 bases; bases with no gene match: 2. The CDR3 here is CASSQTGGYEQYF. Here the CDR3 DNA reads TGTGCCAGCAGCCAGACAGGGGGCTACGAGCAGTACTTC. Drawing the rest from reference TRBV7-2 and TRBJ2-7, the complete variable domain is GAGVSQSPSNKVTEKGKDVELRCDPISGHTALYWYRQSLGQGLEFLIYFQGNSAPDKSGLPSDRFSAERTGGSVSTLTIQRTQQEDSAVYLCASSQTGGYEQYFGPGTRLTVT.

The V gene is TRBV4-3, the J gene TRBJ2-3, with 7 bases aligning to TRBD2. V dropped 1 base and J dropped 1; count of bases not matched to a gene: 5. The CDR3 spans 16 residues. The germline CDR1 and CDR2 sequences are LGHNA and YSLEER. The DNA for the CDR3 is TGCGCCAGCAGCCAAGGGGGCGGGAGCCGCACAGATACGCAGTATTTT. Protein sequence: CASSQGGGSRTDTQYF.

The V gene is TRBV9, the J gene TRBJ1-3; TRBD1 aligns across 7 bases. CDR1 is SGDLS, CDR2 YYNGEE, per germline. The trim removed 0 bases at V and 0 bases at J, leaving 9 bases unmatched. This CDR3 has 18 residues. The chain's CDR3 is CASSVGLTGSPSGNTIYF. The CDR3 DNA follows: TGTGCCAGCAGCGTAGGCCTGACAGGGTCCCCCTCTGGAAACACCATATATTTT. The full variable domain, completed using reference TRBV9 and TRBJ1-3, is DSGVTQTPKHLITATGQRVTLRCSPRSGDLSVYWYQQSLDQGLQFLIQYYNGEERAKGNILERFSAQQFPDLHSELNLSSLELGDSALYFCASSVGLTGSPSGNTIYFGEGSWLTVV.

This rearrangement joins TRBV5-4 to TRBJ1-1, with 9 bases identical to TRBD1. The CDR3 extends over 12 amino acids. The J segment lost 7 bases and the V segment lost 4 bases, leaving 2 bases of the junction unmatched. Germline CDR1 reads SGHNT; CDR2 reads YYREEE (reference sequence). CDR3 loop: CASSVTGGEAFF. The CDR3 nucleotides are TGTGCCAGCAGCGTGACAGGGGGTGAAGCTTTCTTT.

The chain joins TRBV7-3 to TRBJ1-2, with a tentative D call TRBD1 (5 bases). Deletions cut 2 bases from V and 3 bases from J, with 10 bases between. The CDR3 is 14 amino acids. CDR1 is SGHTA, CDR2 FQGTGA, per germline. The CDR3 region is CASSLYAGDYGYTF. The CDR3 DNA reads as TGTGCCAGCAGCTTATATGCGGGGGACTATGGCTACACCTTC.

The chain has TRBV28 and TRBJ2-7; TRBD1 matches 9 bases. This CDR3 has 15 amino acids. J was trimmed by 0 bases and V by 2 bases; bases with no gene match: 2. Germline V lookup: CDR1 MDHEN, CDR2 SYDVKM. The CDR3 reads CASSLTGGLSYEQYF. The CDR3 region has the DNA TGTGCCAGCAGTTTAACAGGGGGCCTCTCCTACGAGCAGTACTTC.

The chain joins TRBV19 to TRBJ2-3; 7 bases match TRBD2. The CDR3 has 18 amino acids. Looked up from germline, CDR1 is LNHDA and CDR2 is SQIVND (reference sequence). V dropped 5 bases and J dropped 5; count of bases not matched to a gene: 19. The CDR3 sequence: CASSPAGWAGVREDTQYF. CDR3 in DNA: TGTGCCAGTAGTCCCGCCGGATGGGCGGGGGTAAGAGAAGATACGCAGTATTTT.

DNA for the CDR3: TGTGCCAGCAGCTTAGAACTCCCGGCAGATACGCAGTATTTT. Translation: CASSLELPADTQYF. This chain uses TRBV11-2 with TRBJ2-3; D gene ambiguous. Germline CDR1 and CDR2: SGHAT and FQNNGV. The CDR3 is made up of 14 amino acids. V was clipped by 0 bases and J by 4 bases, with 8 bases between them.

The chain is built from TRBV5-1 and TRBJ2-2; the match to TRBD1 covers 8 bases. The V and J ends lost 4 bases and 6 bases, in that order; junction bases with no gene match: 11. There are 16 residues in the CDR3. Germline CDR1 is SGHRS and CDR2 is YFSETQ. The CDR3 bases are TGCGCCAGCAGCCCCTCCGGACAGGGAAGGGCCGGGGAGCTGTTTTTT. Translated, it gives CASSPSGQGRAGELFF.

This clone has a single count. J is TRBJ2-3 and V is TRBV19; the match to TRBD2 covers 13 bases. Germline CDR1 reads LNHDA; CDR2 reads SQIVND (reference sequence). With 1 base clipped from V and 6 bases from J, the junction kept 7 bases outside the gene matches. CDR3 size: 17 residues. The CDR3 protein is CASSIVTSGGAGDTQYF. DNA of the CDR3: TGTGCCAGTAGTATAGTTACTAGCGGGGGGGCAGGGGATACGCAGTATTTT.

In this sample, this clone is medium-sized. This chain joins TRBV7-3 and TRBJ2-2; 11 nucleotides align to TRBD2. The germline V gene has CDR1 SGHTA and CDR2 FQGTGA. V lost 3 bases to trimming and J lost 6 bases; unmatched junction nucleotides: 3. CDR3 length: 15 amino acids. The CDR3 DNA is TGTGCCAGCAGCTTTGGACTAGCGGGTCCCGGGGAGCTGTTTTTT. It is translated as CASSFGLAGPGELFF.

The chain recombines TRBV4-2 with TRBJ1-1, with TRBD1 identical over 9 bases. V shed 1 base, J shed 0 bases, and the junction held 15 bases outside the gene matches. The CDR3 covers 20 residues. CDR1 is LGHNA, CDR2 YNFKEQ, per germline. CDR3 protein: CASSQGGPGDRAFMNTEAFF. In DNA, the CDR3 is TGTGCCAGCAGCCAAGGAGGCCCTGGGGACAGGGCATTCATGAACACTGAAGCTTTCTTT.

The chain uses TRBV27 and TRBJ1-1; D remains ambiguous. Germline V gene sequence: CDR1 MNHEY, CDR2 SMNVEV (reference sequence). Between the trimmed V and J ends, which lost 6 bases and 0 bases, there was a span of 8 bases. The CDR3 runs to 13 residues. The CDR3 region is CASRANMNTEAFF. The CDR3 DNA reads as TGTGCCAGCAGGGCCAACATGAACACTGAAGCTTTCTTT.

This chain connects TRBV6-1 to TRBJ2-7; 8 bases agree with TRBD2. The germline gives CDR1 MNHNS, CDR2 SASEGT. The CDR3 totals 14 residues. The trim removed 5 bases at V and 2 bases at J, leaving 5 bases unmatched. CDR3 bases: TGTGCCAGCAGTTGGGGACTAGGAGCCTACGAGCAGTACTTC. Amino acid sequence: CASSWGLGAYEQYF.

The genes are TRBV6-1 and TRBJ1-2, with D unclear. CDR3 size: 13 residues. V shed 3 bases and J shed 8 bases, with 13 bases lying between them. Germline V CDR1 and CDR2: MNHNS, SASEGT. CDR3 residues: CASSDSSEGGYTF. The CDR3 bases are TGTGCCAGCAGTGACTCATCCGAGGGAGGCTACACCTTC.

The V call is TRBV30, the J call TRBJ1-1; the D gene is possibly TRBD1 (6 bases). CDR3 length: 14 amino acids. Germline values: CDR1 GTSNPN, CDR2 SVGIG (reference sequence). V was clipped by 5 bases and J by 1 base, with 14 bases between them. The CDR3 region has the DNA TGTGCCTGGGTCCACATGGACAGGAACACTGAAGCTTTCTTT. It is translated as CAWVHMDRNTEAFF.

This clone appeared a few times. V gene TRBV18 combines with J gene TRBJ2-3; weak D call: TRBD2 (5 bases). The CDR3 is made up of 12 amino acids. V gave up 6 bases and J gave up 4 bases, with 8 bases separating them. Germline lookup yields CDR1 KGHSH and CDR2 LQKENI. CDR3 region: CASSRGPDTQYF. The CDR3 coding sequence is TGTGCCAGCTCCCGGGGTCCAGATACGCAGTATTTT.

This clone came up a few times. The rearrangement uses TRBV6-1 and TRBJ2-7; 10 bases are shared with TRBD1. The CDR3 is 15 residues long. In germline, CDR1 is MNHNS, CDR2 SASEGT. Trimming cost V 4 bases and J 6 bases; bases outside gene matches: 9. The CDR3 DNA is TGTGCCAGCAGTGCGGACAGGGGGGGCTTTGGCGAGCAGTACTTC. It encodes CASSADRGGFGEQYF.

V and J are TRBV7-2 and TRBJ2-3; maybe TRBD2 (6 bases). The germline V gene encodes CDR1 SGHTA and CDR2 FQGNSA. With 3 bases removed from V and 3 bases from J, the gap between germline ends came to 13 bases. The CDR3 spans 15 residues. CDR3 sequence: CASSFVGSGTDTQYF. The CDR3 nucleotides are TGTGCCAGCAGCTTTGTCGGGAGCGGGACAGATACGCAGTATTTT.

The chain's CDR3 is CASSFPGSRSYEQYF. CDR3 DNA: TGTGCCAGCTCTTTCCCAGGGTCTAGGTCCTACGAGCAGTACTTC. This sequence joins TRBV18 and TRBJ2-7; D might be TRBD1 (5 bases). The CDR3 contains 15 residues. The V gene's germline CDR1 is KGHSH and CDR2 LQKENI. V was cut by 6 bases and J by 1 base, with 16 bases left in between.

V usage is TRBV10-3 and J usage is TRBJ2-7, with TRBD1 identical over 10 bases. Germline CDR1 ENHRY, CDR2 SYGVKD. The CDR3 length is 15 residues. Trimming took 11 bases from V and 1 from J; bases not matched to a gene: 11. As DNA, the CDR3 is TGTGCCGCAGCACCGGGACAGGGGATGTCCTACGAGCAGTACTTC. Encoded protein: CAAAPGQGMSYEQYF.

The chain has TRBV15 and TRBJ2-1; the match to TRBD2 covers 14 bases. CDR3 length: 18 amino acids. The germline V gene has CDR1 LNHNV and CDR2 YYDKDF (reference sequence). The V and J ends lost 2 bases and 9 bases, in that order; junction bases with no gene match: 12. CDR3 residues: CATSRKTGTSGSLSEQFF. The CDR3 region has the DNA TGTGCCACCAGCAGAAAAACCGGGACTAGCGGGAGTCTGAGTGAGCAGTTCTTC.

The CDR3 is CASRTGLTGELFF. CDR3 DNA: TGTGCCAGCAGAACAGGGTTAACCGGGGAGCTGTTTTTT. The chain links TRBV6-5 to TRBJ2-2; D perhaps matches TRBD1 (6 bases). The CDR3 spans 13 residues. The V and J ends lost 6 bases and 5 bases respectively, with 10 bases between them. Per germline, CDR1 MNHEY and CDR2 SVGAGI.